The 22 T cell receptor beta chains below all came from one sample that was sequenced in a study of response to subunit inactivated influenza vaccine. TCRdb recomputed calls from the RT-PCR reads with MiXCR, one row per CDR3 protein. This sample has about 500,000 distinct CDR3 sequences, with less than 7.5% found just once. The sample was PBMCs from blood, taken approximately 25 months after vaccination. These receptors came from a man aged 50 to 69 who received an inactivated influenza vaccine.

There are a few counts of this clonotype. V is TRBV10-3 and J is TRBJ1-1; no clear D gene. V lost 0 bases and J lost 0, with 5 bases in between. CDR3 length: 14 amino acids. Germline CDR1 and CDR2: ENHRY and SYGVKD. CDR3 coding DNA: TGTGCCATCAGTGAGTCACTGATGAACACTGAAGCTTTCTTT. Translation: CAISESLMNTEAFF.

This clonotype has just a few counts. The rearrangement joins TRBV18 to TRBJ1-6; no firm D call. The ends were cut back, 4 bases at V and 9 bases at J, with 10 bases in the middle. The germline V gene encodes CDR1 KGHSH and CDR2 LQKENI. There are 13 residues in the CDR3. In nucleotides, the CDR3 is TGTGCCAGCTCACAAAGTGAGGGTTCACCCCTCCACTTT. This translates into CASSQSEGSPLHF. Complete variable domain (other parts from reference TRBV18 and TRBJ1-6): NAGVMQNPRHLVRRRGQEARLRCSPMKGHSHVYWYRQLPEEGLKFMVYLQKENIIDESGMPKERFSAEFPKEGPSILRIQQVVRGDSAAYFCASSQSEGSPLHFGNGTRLTVT.

The chain is built from TRBV6-6 and TRBJ1-5; unclear D gene. The CDR3 covers 12 residues. V was pared by 8 bases and J by 5 bases, with 10 bases between. Germline-derived CDR1 and CDR2 are MNHNY and SVGAGI (reference sequence). Written as DNA, the CDR3 is TGTGCCAGCCGAGGGTGGGATCAGCCCCAGCATTTT. Translating gives CASRGWDQPQHF.

The chain joins TRBV6-1 to TRBJ2-2; 7 bases agree with TRBD2. Germline V CDR1 and CDR2: MNHNS, SASEGT. Losses at the gene ends were 6 bases for V and 7 bases for J; bases not matched to a gene: 11. The CDR3 is made up of 15 amino acids. DNA of the CDR3: TGTGCCAGCAGATGGGCAGCGGGATCGAACGGGGAGCTGTTTTTT. It specifies CASRWAAGSNGELFF.

The chain uses TRBV20-1 and TRBJ1-1; D is unclear. Trimming left V 6 bases short and J 0 bases short, with 5 bases between. CDR1 and CDR2 from the germline V gene are DFQATT and SNEGSKA (reference sequence). The CDR3 has 11 residues. In DNA form, the CDR3 reads TGCAGTGCACCTATGAACACTGAAGCTTTCTTT. Amino acids: CSAPMNTEAFF.

This clonotype was observed a few times. The chain has TRBV30 and TRBJ2-3; D not resolved. Per germline, CDR1 GTSNPN and CDR2 SVGIG (reference sequence). The CDR3 has 16 amino acids. The ends were cut back, 0 bases at V and 0 bases at J, with 13 bases in the middle. In DNA, the CDR3 is TGTGCCTGGAGTGTACATAGAGGCGGTAGCACAGATACGCAGTATTTT. This encodes CAWSVHRGGSTDTQYF.

This clonotype occurred many times. This sequence joins TRBV24-1 and TRBJ2-1; TRBD2 agrees at 10 bases. CDR1 is KGHDR and CDR2 is SFDVKD in the germline V gene. The CDR3 covers 16 residues. Trimming took 1 base from V and 6 from J; bases not matched to a gene: 5. The CDR3 sequence is CATSDFGLAGANEQFF. The CDR3 region has the DNA TGTGCCACCAGTGATTTTGGTCTAGCGGGAGCCAATGAGCAGTTCTTC.

This clonotype was recorded a few times. The chain carries TRBV5-1 and TRBJ2-1; 15 nucleotides agree with TRBD2. The CDR3 sequence is 16 residues long. V lost 4 bases, J lost 7 bases, and 6 bases stayed unmatched. Germline lookup yields CDR1 SGHRS and CDR2 YFSETQ. The CDR3 here is CASSRTSGGAINEQFF. CDR3 bases: TGCGCCAGCAGCCGGACTAGCGGGGGGGCAATAAATGAGCAGTTCTTC.

The CDR3 DNA sequence: TGTGCCAGCAGCGGGGGACTAGCGGGAACCTACGAGCAGTACTTC. This codes for CASSGGLAGTYEQYF. The chain joins TRBV5-6 to TRBJ2-7; 13 bases align to TRBD2. CDR1 is SGHDT, CDR2 YYEEEE, per germline. The CDR3 loop spans 15 amino acids. J lost 2 bases, V lost 4 bases, and 3 bases had no gene match.

This clonotype was detected a few times. V gene TRBV4-2 combines with J gene TRBJ2-3; TRBD2 is a possible D gene (6 bases). Germline V gene sequence: CDR1 LGHNA, CDR2 YNFKEQ. CDR3 size: 16 residues. The V gene lost 4 bases and the J gene lost 2 bases, with 16 bases spanning the gap. The CDR3: CASSPTGGLDTDTQYF. DNA for the CDR3: TGTGCCAGCAGCCCCACCGGGGGTTTGGACACAGATACGCAGTATTTT.

This clonotype was counted at least ten times. This chain connects TRBV4-2 to TRBJ2-1; 9 bases map to TRBD2. The CDR3 is 14 amino acids. Trimming at V came to 4 bases and at J to 6 bases, leaving 4 bases not matched to a gene. Germline loops: CDR1 LGHNA, CDR2 YNFKEQ. CDR3 protein: CASSLAGVGNEQFF. In DNA form, the CDR3 reads TGTGCCAGCAGCCTAGCGGGAGTCGGCAATGAGCAGTTCTTC.

This clonotype was seen a handful of times. V is TRBV6-2 or TRBV6-3 and J is TRBJ2-7, with 10 bases matching TRBD2. The CDR3 spans 15 residues. From germline, CDR1 is MNHEY and CDR2 SVGEGT. The V segment lost 5 bases and the J segment 3 bases; nucleotides outside the gene matches: 7. The CDR3 nucleotides are TGTGCCAGCAGTAACAATCTAGCGGGGGTCTACGAGCAGTACTTC. Its translation: CASSNNLAGVYEQYF.

The rearrangement uses TRBV20-1 and TRBJ2-5; 8 nucleotides align to TRBD2. This CDR3 has 15 amino acids. Germline V gives CDR1 DFQATT, CDR2 SNEGSKA (reference sequence). J lost 4 bases, V lost 3 bases, and 10 bases had no gene match. CDR3 loop: CSASTLAGGPETQYF. The DNA of the CDR3 is TGCAGTGCTAGTACCCTAGCGGGCGGACCAGAGACCCAGTACTTC.

Points on this clonotype: A much larger clone differs from this one at a single base, so this may be a read error. CDR3 sequence: CASGLPAGGTEAFF. The CDR3 bases are TGCGCCAGCGGCCTCCCTGCAGGTGGGACTGAAGCTTTCTTT. The chain recombines TRBV5-1 with TRBJ1-1; D is undetermined. The CDR3 is 14 residues long. Germline V gene lookup returns CDR1 SGHRS and CDR2 YFSETQ. Trimming removed 7 bases at V and 5 bases at J, with 18 bases between.

The gene calls are TRBV27 and TRBJ1-3; 7 bases line up with TRBD1. From germline, CDR1 is MNHEY and CDR2 SMNVEV (reference sequence). V dropped 6 bases and J dropped 2; count of bases not matched to a gene: 7. The CDR3 has 15 residues. In nucleotides, the CDR3 is TGTGCCAGCAGGATAACAGGGGACACTGGAAACACCATATATTTT. Amino acids: CASRITGDTGNTIYF.

This clonotype turned up a few times. The rearrangement uses TRBV27 and TRBJ2-1; D is perhaps TRBD1 or TRBD2 (5 bases each). CDR3 length: 14 amino acids. Between the trimmed V and J ends, which lost 5 bases and 9 bases, there was a span of 17 bases. CDR1 and CDR2 from the germline V gene are MNHEY and SMNVEV (reference sequence). CDR3 bases: TGTGCCAGCAGTCAACTGGTAAGGGACGGTGAGCAGTTCTTC. Amino acid sequence: CASSQLVRDGEQFF.

This chain connects TRBV7-8 to TRBJ2-5; D is perhaps TRBD2 (6 bases). The CDR3 is 15 residues long. CDR1 SGHVS and CDR2 FQNEAQ come from the germline V gene. Deletions cut 6 bases from V and 2 bases from J, with 16 bases between. The CDR3 nucleotides read TGTGCCAGCAGTCGGGGTCGCGGGGCTCAAGAGACCCAGTACTTC. Translating gives CASSRGRGAQETQYF.

This clonotype was detected many times. This rearrangement joins TRBV12-3 or TRBV12-4 to TRBJ2-7; TRBD1 matches 7 bases. The CDR3 has 17 residues. The trim removed 3 bases at V and 2 bases at J, leaving 13 bases unmatched. The CDR3 sequence is CASSFQYLSGGAYEQYF. The CDR3 DNA follows: TGTGCCAGCAGTTTCCAATACTTGTCAGGGGGTGCCTACGAGCAGTACTTC.

In its sample, this clonotype was seen a few times. The chain recombines TRBV6-2 or TRBV6-3 with TRBJ1-6; TRBD1 matches 7 bases. Germline trimming cut 2 bases from V and 6 bases from J; bases unmatched to any gene: 10. Germline values: CDR1 MNHEY, CDR2 SVGEGT. There are 17 residues in the CDR3. The CDR3 region is CASSYHPVGQSNSPLHF. CDR3 nucleotide sequence: TGTGCCAGCAGTTACCATCCGGTGGGACAGTCTAATTCACCCCTCCACTTT.

CDR3 sequence (DNA): TGCAGTGCTAGTGAAGGTTGGCGCTACAATGAGCAGTTCTTC. This gives the protein CSASEGWRYNEQFF. J is TRBJ2-1 and V is TRBV20-1, with D unclear. CDR3 length equals 14 residues. Germline values: CDR1 DFQATT, CDR2 SNEGSKA (reference sequence). Trimming took 3 bases from V and 3 from J, leaving 12 bases between them.

The rearrangement links TRBV6-1 to TRBJ2-3; 12 nucleotides match TRBD2. V was clipped by 6 bases and J by 0 bases; unmatched bases: 10. Germline V CDR1 and CDR2: MNHNS, SASEGT. The CDR3 contains 18 residues. The CDR3 coding sequence is TGTGCCAGCAGCCTGACTAGCGGGAGCTTCATTAGCACAGATACGCAGTATTTT. It translates to CASSLTSGSFISTDTQYF.

V is TRBV20-1 and J is TRBJ2-1, with 9 bases matching TRBD2. Germline CDR1 and CDR2: DFQATT and SNEGSKA (reference sequence). The CDR3 contains 14 residues. V gave up 6 bases and J gave up 5 bases; unmatched junction bases: 8. The CDR3 here is CSAWGTSLDNEQFF. In nucleotides, the CDR3 is TGCAGTGCATGGGGGACTAGCCTCGACAATGAGCAGTTCTTC.